The source of this T cell receptor beta chain is a study of blood T cells in healthy people across ages. The CDR3 loop spans 13 amino acids. The sample, about 9.2 milliliters of peripheral blood, was drawn from each donor. Total RNA extracted from each sample amounted to at least 6 micrograms. The second PCR ran about 6 to 11 cycles with a sample-barcoded 5' primer and J-beta primers. TCRdb used MiXCR to reprocess the 5' RACE reads, holding one entry per CDR3 protein. The repertoire holds about 780,000 distinct CDR3 sequences, roughly 24% seen once, with around 2.9% in the top ten. The data also belong to a second study, concerning T cells of mothers and their children. From that second work: Some 2.7 million TCR beta reads per child versus over 9 million per mother.

The gene calls are TRBV12-3 or TRBV12-4 and TRBJ2-5; 10 bases fit TRBD2. The J call may be faulty, since TRBJ2-1 better matches the DNA end. This clonotype was sampled from a boy aged 10-17 years in good health. Source material: blood. The CDR3 coding sequence is TGTGCCAGCTTTCTGGTAGCGGGGGGTGAGCAGTTCTTC. Amino acids: CASFLVAGGEQFF.